These T cell receptor beta chains were read from a single sample in a study of identical twins. TCRdb re-called the 5' RACE reads through MiXCR, storing one row per CDR3 protein. The data show under 500,000 distinct CDR3 sequences, with around an eighth seen just once and around 0.98% held by the top ten. Another study also made use of these data, one on yellow fever vaccine responses in identical twins.

Sequencing was carried out using CD4+ T cells sorted from blood. The receptor source for this set is a woman aged 18-30 years in good health. Each CDR3 is given with its conserved first and last residue. The D gene is left open where the match is weak. Clone size appears in some rows only: once, few, many, or a class for an expanded clone.

>NA|NA|TRBV3-1|TRBJ2-5
TGTGCCACCACCGGAAAGGAGACCCAGTACTTC
CATTGKETQYF
>few|TRBD1|TRBV20-1|TRBJ2-2
TGCAGTGCTCCTCAGGGGGCCGGGGAGCTGTTTTTT
CSAPQGAGELFF
>few|TRBD1|TRBV2|TRBJ1-6
TGTGCCAGCACTCTCGGACAGGGAGTTCGGAATTCACCCCTCCACTTT
CASTLGQGVRNSPLHF
>NA|NA|TRBV29-1|TRBJ2-5
TGCAGCGTAACTCGGGACAACCAAGAGACCCAGTACTTC
CSVTRDNQETQYF
>NA|TRBD2|TRBV20-1|TRBJ2-7
TGCAGTGCTACCCGTGCGGGAGGGATCTACGAGCAGTACTTC
CSATRAGGIYEQYF
>NA|TRBD2|TRBV7-2|TRBJ2-7
TGTGCCAGCAGCTACCTAGCGGGCGCCTCCTACGAGCAGTACTTC
CASSYLAGASYEQYF
>NA|NA|TRBV7-9|TRBJ1-2
TGTGCCAGCAGCTGGGGCAGGTACTATGGCTACACCTTC
CASSWGRYYGYTF
>few|NA|TRBV12-3/TRBV12-4|TRBJ1-3
TGTGCCAGCAGCCAAACAGGGAATCCCGGAAACACCATATATTTT
CASSQTGNPGNTIYF
>NA|TRBD2|TRBV15|TRBJ2-1
TGTGCCACCAGCAGCGAGATAGCGGGAGCAAACAATGAGCAGTTCTTC
CATSSEIAGANNEQFF
>NA|NA|TRBV7-2|TRBJ2-5
TGTGCCAGCAGCTCGTGGGGTGGGGGAGAGACCCAGTACTTC
CASSSWGGGETQYF
>few|TRBD2|TRBV6-1|TRBJ2-7
TGTGCCAGCAGTGGCGCCCCGACTAGCGGATTACCCTACGAGCAGTACTTC
CASSGAPTSGLPYEQYF
>NA|NA|TRBV27|TRBJ1-3
TGTGCCAGCAGGGGTGGAACCACCATATATTTT
CASRGGTTIYF
>few|NA|TRBV15|TRBJ2-1
TGTGCCACCAGCAGAGAAGGACCCTCGCACAATGAGCAGTTCTTC
CATSREGPSHNEQFF
>NA|NA|TRBV5-1|TRBJ2-2
TGCGCCAGCAGCCAACTACTAGCTAGTTCCGGGGAGCTGTTTTTT
CASSQLLASSGELFF
>many|NA|TRBV7-2|TRBJ1-6
TGTGCCAGCAGCTTAGAGAGGGATTCACCCCTCCACTTT
CASSLERDSPLHF
>few|NA|TRBV9|TRBJ1-6
TGTGCCAGCAGCGAAGGGGTCTCCTATAATTCACCCCTCCACTTT
CASSEGVSYNSPLHF
>NA|TRBD2|TRBV4-3|TRBJ2-1
TGCGCCAGCAGCTCCGAGACAGCGGGGACTGGTTACAATGAGCAGTTCTTC
CASSSETAGTGYNEQFF
>few|TRBD1|TRBV5-1|TRBJ1-4
TGCGCCAGCAGAACCGGGACAGTGACGACTAATGAAAAACTGTTTTTT
CASRTGTVTTNEKLFF
>NA|TRBD2|TRBV9|TRBJ2-2
TGTGCCAGCAGCGTAGACGGGGGGGCGCTTAACACCGGGGAGCTGTTTTTT
CASSVDGGALNTGELFF
>NA|NA|TRBV6-1|TRBJ2-2
TGTGCCAGCAGTGAATGGAACACCGGGGAGCTGTTTTTT
CASSEWNTGELFF
>few|NA|TRBV10-3|TRBJ2-7
TGTGCCATCAGTGATAGCGGCTACGAGCAGTACTTC
CAISDSGYEQYF
>few|NA|TRBV3-1|TRBJ1-6
TGTGCCAGCAGACCCATCCGGGAAAATTCACCCCTCCACTTT
CASRPIRENSPLHF
>NA|NA|TRBV5-4|TRBJ2-7
TGTGCCAGCAGCTTGGGGGTGAGCTCCTACGAGCAGTACTTC
CASSLGVSSYEQYF
>many|TRBD1|TRBV20-1|TRBJ2-1
TGCAGTGCTCCCAGGGGGAATGAGCAGTTCTTC
CSAPRGNEQFF
>NA|TRBD2|TRBV20-1|TRBJ2-7
TGCAGTGCTACTAGCGGGAGGGCCTACGAGCAGTACTTC
CSATSGRAYEQYF
>NA|TRBD2|TRBV2|TRBJ2-1
TGTGCCAGCAGTGAACGGACTAGCGGGAGAAATGAGCAGTTCTTC
CASSERTSGRNEQFF
>NA|TRBD1|TRBV7-2|TRBJ2-3
TGTGCCAGCAGCCCGCGACGACAGGGTGCAAGCACAGATACGCAGTATTTT
CASSPRRQGASTDTQYF
>few|TRBD1|TRBV7-8|TRBJ2-7
TGTGCCAGCAGCTTAAGGGGGCGATCGAACTCCTACGAGCAGTACTTC
CASSLRGRSNSYEQYF
>many|NA|TRBV6-1|TRBJ2-7
TGTGCCAGCAGCCGGACAGACAACCGGTACGAGCAGTACTTC
CASSRTDNRYEQYF
>NA|TRBD2|TRBV28|TRBJ2-7
TGTGCCAGCAGACCCCCGGGACTAGCGGGAACGTACGAGCAGTACTTC
CASRPPGLAGTYEQYF
>NA|TRBD2|TRBV20-1|TRBJ2-3
TGCAGTGCTAGAGGGGGTAGCGGGAGCACAGATACGCAGTATTTT
CSARGGSGSTDTQYF
>few|NA|TRBV2|TRBJ2-7
TGTGCCAGCCTGGGGACCCCCATGCGGCAGTACTTC
CASLGTPMRQYF
>NA|NA|TRBV9|TRBJ1-5
TGTGCCAGCAGCGTCGGGGCTGGAGGCAATCAGCCCCAGCATTTT
CASSVGAGGNQPQHF
>few|TRBD2|TRBV5-1|TRBJ2-1
TGCGCCAGCAGCTGGGTCCCGACTAGCGGAAATGAGCAGTTCTTC
CASSWVPTSGNEQFF
>NA|TRBD2|TRBV12-3/TRBV12-4|TRBJ2-7
TGTGCCAGCAGTCCCCTAGCGGGGCCTACCTACGAGCAGTACTTC
CASSPLAGPTYEQYF
>few|TRBD1|TRBV9|TRBJ1-3
TGTGCCAGCAGCGGCCCCGGGACAGGGGGCGACGGAAACACCATATATTTT
CASSGPGTGGDGNTIYF
>NA|NA|TRBV6-1|TRBJ2-2
TGTGCCAGCAGTAAGGGTAGGGAGGACACCGGGGAGCTGTTTTTT
CASSKGREDTGELFF
>NA|NA|TRBV20-1|TRBJ2-5
TGCAGTGCTGAAACCGGAAACCGAATCCAAGAGACCCAGTACTTC
CSAETGNRIQETQYF
>NA|TRBD2|TRBV7-9|TRBJ2-2
TGTGCCAGCCAATTGCGGGGGGGCGACGGGGAGCTGTTTTTT
CASQLRGGDGELFF
>NA|TRBD1|TRBV7-8|TRBJ1-2
TGTGCCAGCAGCTTAGCGGGGGGACAGGGGTCCTTCTACTATGGCTACACCTTC
CASSLAGGQGSFYYGYTF
>few|TRBD1|TRBV10-3|TRBJ2-3
TGTGCCATCAGTGAGTCTCCCGGGACAGGCGGCACAGATACGCAGTATTTT
CAISESPGTGGTDTQYF
>many|TRBD1|TRBV7-9|TRBJ2-7
TGTGCCAGCAGCGTGGGACAGAGAGCCTACGAGCAGTACTTC
CASSVGQRAYEQYF
>few|NA|TRBV20-1|TRBJ2-2
TGCAGTGCTAGAGCGGGGAAGTTCACCGGGGAGCTGTTTTTT
CSARAGKFTGELFF
>many|TRBD2|TRBV28|TRBJ2-3
TGTGCCAGCGGACTAACTAGCGGGGGAAACACAGATACGCAGTATTTT
CASGLTSGGNTDTQYF
>NA|TRBD1|TRBV3-1|TRBJ1-2
TGTGCCAGCAGCAGACAGGGGGTGAACTATGGCTACACCTTC
CASSRQGVNYGYTF
>NA|TRBD2|TRBV5-1|TRBJ2-5
TGCGCCAGCAGCACCTCCGGGACTAGCGAAGAGACCCAGTACTTC
CASSTSGTSEETQYF
>few|NA|TRBV12-3/TRBV12-4|TRBJ2-2
TGTGCCAGCCACCCAAGGAGAGGGCTCGGGGAGCTGTTTTTT
CASHPRRGLGELFF
>many|TRBD1|TRBV29-1|TRBJ1-3
TGCAGCGTGGGACAGGGATCTGGAAACACCATATATTTT
CSVGQGSGNTIYF
>NA|TRBD2|TRBV25-1|TRBJ2-1
TGTGCCAGCAGTGAATCGGGTCGGGGGGGCTATTACAATGAGCAGTTCTTC
CASSESGRGGYYNEQFF
>few|NA|TRBV7-2|TRBJ2-5
TGTGCCAGCAGCTTAATCGATCGGGGAGCTCAAGAGACCCAGTACTTC
CASSLIDRGAQETQYF
>few|TRBD2|TRBV10-1|TRBJ2-6
TGCGCCAGCAGTGAGTCGACCCTAGCGGGAACCTCTGGGGCCAACGTCCTGACTTTC
CASSESTLAGTSGANVLTF
>NA|NA|TRBV30|TRBJ2-7
TGTGCCTGGAGTGTCCAGGGGGGCCCCTACGAGCAGTACTTC
CAWSVQGGPYEQYF
>NA|NA|TRBV18|TRBJ1-4
TGTGCCAGCTCACCCCCGGCAACTAATGAAAAACTGTTTTTT
CASSPPATNEKLFF
>few|NA|TRBV10-1|TRBJ2-2
TGCGCCAGCAGTGAGTCGAGGGTTGTGACCGGGGAGCTGTTTTTT
CASSESRVVTGELFF
>NA|NA|TRBV5-1|TRBJ1-1
TGCGCCAGCAGCCTATCCGGGTCGAACACTGAAGCTTTCTTT
CASSLSGSNTEAFF
>NA|NA|TRBV20-1|TRBJ2-7
TGCAGTGCTAGAGAGACCGGGACTCCGCAGTCCTACGAGCAGTACTTC
CSARETGTPQSYEQYF
>few|NA|TRBV20-1|TRBJ1-1
TGCAGTGCTCGCCCCCAGGGGAGGAAAGACACTGAAGCTTTCTTT
CSARPQGRKDTEAFF
>NA|TRBD1|TRBV30|TRBJ2-7
TGTGCCTGGAGCCCGGCGGGACAGGTCTACGAGCAGTACTTC
CAWSPAGQVYEQYF